This entry concerns a single T cell receptor (beta chain). Its specificity is not known. V shed 1 base and J shed 1 base, with 13 bases lying between them. CDR3 length equals 17 residues. In germline, CDR1 is MGHRA, CDR2 YSYEKL. This sample is drawn from a study of PD-1 blockade in classical Hodgkin lymphoma. About the study: The nivolumab dose that patients received was 3 mg/kg, given intravenously every 2 weeks.

In every patient, relapse followed autologous stem cell transplantation, while exposure to brentuximab vedotin differed. Magnetic depletion of unwanted cells isolated CD4+ T cells from thawed PBMCs. TCRdb's copy holds only in-frame clones and misses some; the assay was immunoSEQ multiplex PCR. The sample shows 9,500 to 15,000 clones, roughly 80% of them seen only once. Study-level results: Complete responders' baseline diversity resembled that of newly diagnosed patients. By C4D1 there was a significant rise in CD4+ TCR diversity but not in CD8+ TCR diversity.

The gene calls are TRBV4-1 and TRBJ2-2; a weak D match, TRBD1 (5 bases). The clonotype was recovered from a human donor with classical Hodgkin lymphoma. The specimen comprised CD4+ T cells from blood, sampled at baseline. The CDR3 coding sequence is TGCGCCAGCAGCCAAGGATTTAGGACACTGAACACCGGGGAGCTGTTTTTT. This gives the protein CASSQGFRTLNTGELFF.